A single sample gave rise to the 3 T cell receptor beta chains below, sequenced in a study of T cells in Graves' hyperthyroidism and ophthalmopathy. TCR beta CDR3 sequences were amplified from RNA transcripts. Primed by the HTBI set, a first-round RT-PCR was run on the TCR CDR3. TCRdb processed the multiplex PCR reads anew with MiXCR; each CDR3 protein has one entry. The table records 300,000 or so distinct CDR3 sequences, approximately 17% of them present only once. The sample consisted of blood. All receptors derive from a woman aged 55-70 years with Graves' ophthalmopathy.

This clonotype was seen repeatedly, ten times or more. The chain uses TRBV7-9 and TRBJ2-5; no clear D. V was cut by 3 bases and J by 2 bases, with 10 bases left in between. This CDR3 spans 14 amino acids. Germline V gene data show CDR1 as SEHNR and CDR2 as FQNEAQ (reference sequence). CDR3 loop: CASSFYRAQETQYF. The CDR3 DNA sequence: TGTGCCAGCAGCTTCTACAGAGCACAAGAGACCCAGTACTTC.

There are a few counts of this clonotype. This chain links TRBV19 with TRBJ1-5, with D perhaps matching TRBD1 (6 bases). V was clipped by 8 bases and J by 2 bases, with 13 bases between them. This CDR3 is 14 amino acids long. CDR1 and CDR2 from the germline V gene are LNHDA and SQIVND (reference sequence). CDR3: CASAGARGNQPQHF. CDR3 coding DNA: TGTGCCAGTGCGGGGGCGAGGGGCAATCAGCCCCAGCATTTT.

This clonotype was counted at least ten times. This chain joins TRBV18 and TRBJ2-7, with D maybe TRBD1 (7 bases). Germline V gene data show CDR1 as KGHSH and CDR2 as LQKENI. With 0 bases removed from V and 3 bases from J, the gap between germline ends came to 9 bases. This CDR3 spans 14 amino acids. CDR3 residues: CASSPPQGGYEQYF. The CDR3 nucleotides are TGTGCCAGCTCACCACCCCAGGGGGGCTACGAGCAGTACTTC.